These T cell receptor beta chains were read from a single sample in a study of cytomegalovirus exposure and HLA in healthy donors. Data came from immunoSEQ multiplex PCR; TCRdb stores just in-frame clones and leaves some out. The sample gives roughly 120,000 clones, around 82% of which show up once; roughly 10% is in the top ten. The sequenced sample was PBMCs. Receptors originate from a male donor in good health and CMV-seropositive. Each CDR3 is given with its conserved first and last residue. The order of the fields is clone size, V gene, J gene, D gene, CDR3 protein, CDR3 DNA. The D gene is left open where the match is weak. Clone size is shown for a subset of rows, as once, few, many or a class of expanded clone.

>NA|TRBV7-9|TRBJ2-7|TRBD2
CASSSGGSYEQYF
TGTGCCAGCAGCTCAGGCGGGAGTTACGAGCAGTACTTC
>NA|TRBV30|TRBJ2-7|NA
CAWSDLRGTTYEQYF
TGTGCCTGGAGTGACCTTAGGGGGACGACGTACGAGCAGTACTTC
>NA|TRBV19|TRBJ2-1|NA
CASSIGLWAEQFF
TGTGCCAGTAGTATAGGTCTCTGGGCAGAGCAGTTCTTC
>NA|TRBV29-1|TRBJ2-3|TRBD1
CSVAGWARRTGGASDTQYF
TGCAGCGTTGCGGGGTGGGCCCGGCGGACAGGGGGCGCGTCAGATACGCAGTATTTT
>once|TRBV7-3|TRBJ2-1|NA
CASSRTALLWDEQFF
TGTGCCAGCAGCAGGACTGCCCTTTTATGGGATGAGCAGTTCTTC
>NA|TRBV7-8|TRBJ2-3|TRBD1
CASSGAGTGGRFSRTDTQYF
TGTGCCAGCAGCGGAGCCGGGACAGGGGGGCGTTTTTCACGCACAGATACGCAGTATTTT
>NA|TRBV29-1|TRBJ2-7|NA
CSVAAGSEEQYF
TGCAGCGTTGCTGCAGGGTCTGAGGAGCAGTACTTC
>NA|TRBV6-1|TRBJ1-4|NA
CASSALLGGQEKLFF
TGTGCCAGCAGTGCCTTACTAGGCGGTCAGGAAAAACTGTTTTTT
>NA|TRBV28|TRBJ2-1|TRBD2
CASSLLGTSGRYNEQFF
TGTGCCAGCAGTTTATTGGGGACTAGCGGGAGATACAATGAGCAGTTCTTC
>once|TRBV2|TRBJ2-7|NA
CASSDGFFGTHSYERYF
TGTGCCAGCAGTGACGGGTTTTTCGGGACTCACTCCTACGAGCGGTACTTC
>NA|TRBV11-2|TRBJ2-3|NA
CASNPQRQGTLTDTQYF
TGTGCCAGCAACCCACAACGGCAGGGGACCCTCACAGATACGCAGTATTTT
>NA|TRBV7-9|TRBJ2-2|NA
CASSPFRRSNTGELFF
TGTGCCAGCAGCCCCTTCCGCAGGTCGAACACCGGGGAGCTGTTTTTT
>NA|TRBV28|TRBJ2-1|TRBD1
CASSTGGVIRDEQFF
TGTGCCAGCAGTACAGGGGGCGTTATCCGGGATGAGCAGTTCTTC
>NA|TRBV4-1|TRBJ2-7|NA
CASSQEASYEQYF
TGCGCCAGCAGCCAAGAGGCCTCCTACGAGCAGTACTTC
>NA|TRBV2|TRBJ1-4|NA
CASRTGPYEKLFF
TGTGCCAGCCGCACAGGACCTTATGAAAAACTGTTTTTT
>NA|TRBV6-1|TRBJ2-7|TRBD2
CASSPSGTYEQYF
TGTGCCAGCAGTCCTAGCGGGACCTACGAGCAGTACTTC
>NA|TRBV25-1|TRBJ2-7|NA
CASSDASSVLNEQYF
TGTGCCAGCAGTGATGCATCCTCGGTTCTCAACGAGCAGTACTTC
>once|TRBV5-6|TRBJ2-7|TRBD2
CASSSLGSGSPYEQYF
TGTGCCAGCAGCTCCTTGGGTAGCGGGAGCCCCTACGAGCAGTACTTC
>NA|TRBV6-5|TRBJ2-7|NA
CASRGSAYEQYF
TGTGCCAGCAGGGGCTCTGCCTACGAGCAGTACTTC
>NA|TRBV5-4|TRBJ1-2|TRBD1
CASSYVTKQGLYGYTF
TGTGCCAGCAGCTACGTAACTAAACAGGGGCTCTATGGCTACACCTTC
>NA|TRBV4-2|TRBJ1-1|NA
CASSQDLGASNTEAFF
TGTGCCAGCAGCCAAGATCTGGGGGCCTCGAACACTGAAGCTTTCTTT
>NA|TRBV28|TRBJ2-4|TRBD2
CASSLSGRGAKNSQYF
TGTGCCAGCAGTTTGTCAGGGAGGGGAGCCAAAAACAGTCAGTACTTC
>NA|TRBV7-2|TRBJ2-2|NA
CASSLLVTGELFF
TGTGCCAGCAGCTTACTAGTGACCGGGGAGCTGTTTTTT
>NA|TRBV2|TRBJ2-5|TRBD2
CASSEWRLAAEETQYF
TGTGCCAGCAGTGAATGGCGTCTAGCGGCTGAAGAGACCCAGTACTTC
>NA|TRBV15|TRBJ2-7|NA
CATSRDEDEQYF
TGTGCCACCAGCAGAGATGAGGACGAGCAGTACTTC
>NA|TRBV28|TRBJ1-5|NA
CASSQGNQPQHF
TGTGCCAGCAGTCAGGGGAATCAGCCCCAGCATTTT
>NA|TRBV19|TRBJ2-3|NA
CASSLLRVDTQYF
TGTGCCAGTAGCCTTCTACGGGTAGATACGCAGTATTTT
>once|TRBV5-4|TRBJ2-2|NA
CASSFDSSGELFF
TGTGCCAGCAGCTTCGATAGCAGCGGGGAGCTGTTTTTT
>NA|TRBV30|TRBJ1-2|NA
CAWTSAKGGYTF
TGTGCCTGGACATCAGCGAAGGGGGGCTACACCTTC
>NA|TRBV29-1|TRBJ2-7|NA
CSVVDGQVSWEQYF
TGCAGCGTTGTAGATGGCCAGGTCTCTTGGGAGCAGTACTTC
>NA|TRBV14|TRBJ1-3|NA
CASSRDIVSSGNTIYF
TGTGCCAGCAGTCGGGACATCGTAAGCTCTGGAAACACCATATATTTT
>NA|TRBV9|TRBJ2-3|NA
CASSVTGVGTDTQYF
TGTGCCAGCAGCGTAACGGGAGTCGGCACAGATACGCAGTATTTT
>NA|TRBV12-5|TRBJ2-3|TRBD2
CASLRSGRSTDTQYF
TGTGCTAGTTTACGTAGCGGGAGAAGCACAGATACGCAGTATTTT
>NA|TRBV27|TRBJ2-3|TRBD1
CASSFSRGDTQYF
TGTGCCAGCAGTTTCAGCAGGGGGGATACGCAGTATTTT
>NA|TRBV12-5|TRBJ2-5|NA
CASGAGGPETQYF
TGTGCTAGTGGGGCAGGAGGGCCGGAGACCCAGTACTTC
>NA|TRBV27|TRBJ1-3|TRBD1
CASSWGQPSGNTIYF
TGTGCCAGCAGTTGGGGACAGCCCTCTGGAAACACCATATATTTT
>NA|TRBV7-9|TRBJ2-7|NA
CASSLEAVYEQYF
TGTGCCAGCAGCTTAGAAGCGGTCTACGAGCAGTACTTC
>NA|TRBV11-2|TRBJ2-1|NA
CASSLVVGVTHNEQFF
TGTGCCAGCAGCTTAGTGGTGGGAGTCACCCACAATGAGCAGTTCTTC
>NA|TRBV18|TRBJ2-7|NA
CASSPIVAGEQYF
TGTGCCAGCTCCCCGATTGTGGCGGGCGAGCAGTACTTC
>NA|TRBV29-1|TRBJ2-5|TRBD1
CSVPNRGRGTQYF
TGCAGCGTTCCAAACAGGGGTAGGGGGACCCAGTACTTC
>NA|TRBV28|TRBJ1-4|NA
CASSSPGQFFEKLFF
TGTGCCAGCAGTTCTCCTGGACAGTTCTTTGAAAAACTGTTTTTT
>NA|TRBV9|TRBJ2-7|NA
CASSVSAGHSYEQYF
TGTGCCAGCAGCGTTTCAGCGGGACATTCCTACGAGCAGTACTTC